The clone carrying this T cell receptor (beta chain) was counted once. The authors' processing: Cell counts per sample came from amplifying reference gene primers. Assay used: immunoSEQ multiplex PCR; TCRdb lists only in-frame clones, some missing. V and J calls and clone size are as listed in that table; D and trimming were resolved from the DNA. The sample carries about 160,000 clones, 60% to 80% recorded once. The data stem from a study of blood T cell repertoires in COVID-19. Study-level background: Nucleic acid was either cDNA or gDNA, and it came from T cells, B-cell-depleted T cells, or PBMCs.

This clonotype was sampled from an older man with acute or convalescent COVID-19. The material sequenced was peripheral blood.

In DNA, the CDR3 is TGTGCCAGCAGCTTAAAGTGGCAGGGACTCTACGAGCAGTACTTC. This gives the protein CASSLKWQGLYEQYF. The rearrangement uses TRBV7-2 and TRBJ2-7; D perhaps matches TRBD2 (6 bases). Germline CDR1 and CDR2: SGHTA and FQGNSA. V was pared by 2 bases and J by 3 bases, with 14 bases between. This CDR3 region has 15 residues.